This T cell receptor beta chain was documented in a study of T cells after yellow fever vaccination. Details on this clonotype: Its specificity is not known.

Per the germline V gene, CDR1 is SNHLY and CDR2 is FYNNEI. V lost 3 bases, J lost 0 bases, and 2 bases stayed unmatched. The CDR3 extends over 16 amino acids. Study outcomes and limitations: CD4 and CD8 compartments shared a small share of clonotypes, likely from convergent recombination. Though weaker, the secondary response peaked faster, on day 5 versus 15. Once the booster was given, most primary-vaccination clones reappeared, at just under 98% for CD4 and over 75% for CD8.

Conversion of TCR transcripts into cDNA relied on 5'RACE template switching, which added a universal primer site and UMIs. TCRdb re-derived calls from the 5' RACE reads in MiXCR, one entry per CDR3 protein. The sample contains about 580,000 distinct CDR3 sequences, about 17% of which appear only once. The sequencing here drew on PBMCs, taken about 5 days after the first yellow fever vaccination. The chain is built from TRBV2 and TRBJ2-1; the match to TRBD1 covers 10 bases. The receptor's source is a man younger than 35 who received the YFV17D yellow fever vaccine. The chain's CDR3 is CASSDGQGGSYNEQFF. CDR3 bases: TGTGCCAGCAGTGATGGACAGGGGGGCTCCTACAATGAGCAGTTCTTC.